These 16 T cell receptor beta chains came from one sample sequenced in a study of T-cell memory formation after mild COVID-19. TCRdb reanalysed the 5' RACE reads using MiXCR and keeps one entry per CDR3 protein. The sample has 250,000 or so distinct CDR3 sequences; around 10% are singletons. Sequencing input: PBMCs or a T cell subset sorted from them (not recorded which). The receptors come from a young man who had mild COVID-19 (a few samples of this study predate the infection). Cell type and time point are not known.

In its sample, this clonotype was seen a few times. This chain uses TRBV7-3 with TRBJ2-2, with 10 positions matching TRBD1. Germline V gives CDR1 SGHTA, CDR2 FQGTGA. The CDR3 has 15 residues. The J segment lost 7 bases and the V segment lost 4 bases, leaving 6 bases of the junction unmatched. The CDR3: CASSYQGQGHGELFF. Written as DNA, the CDR3 is TGTGCCAGCAGCTATCAGGGACAGGGGCACGGGGAGCTGTTTTTT.

This rearrangement joins TRBV7-9 to TRBJ1-2; D remains ambiguous. The CDR3 is made up of 13 amino acids. V was cut by 5 bases and J by 6 bases, with 13 bases left in between. Germline CDR1 reads SEHNR; CDR2 reads FQNEAQ (reference sequence). The CDR3 spells CASSGAGSHGYTF. The CDR3 DNA reads TGTGCCAGCAGCGGCGCCGGGTCTCATGGCTACACCTTC.

V gene TRBV5-1 combines with J gene TRBJ2-5; a possible D gene is TRBD1 (7 bases). This CDR3 contains 15 residues. V lost 4 bases and J 2 bases, leaving 15 bases between the germline ends. Germline V gene data show CDR1 as SGHRS and CDR2 as YFSETQ. CDR3 amino acids: CASSAGTARQETQYF. CDR3 DNA: TGCGCCAGCAGCGCGGGGACAGCCCGACAAGAGACCCAGTACTTC.

The table lists this clonotype with many counts. The V call is TRBV6-5, the J call TRBJ2-5; possible D gene TRBD2, 6 bases. Germline-derived CDR1 and CDR2 are MNHEY and SVGAGI. The CDR3 runs 17 residues. The V end was cut by 6 bases, the J end by 0 bases, with 20 bases between. CDR3 coding DNA: TGTGCCAGCAGCCCCGAGGACTATCCTTTGTACCAAGAGACCCAGTACTTC. It specifies CASSPEDYPLYQETQYF.

This clonotype appeared a few times. The chain joins TRBV5-1 to TRBJ2-1; 11 nucleotides line up with TRBD2. Germline loops: CDR1 SGHRS, CDR2 YFSETQ. The V segment lost 0 bases and the J segment 11 bases; nucleotides outside the gene matches: 10. The CDR3 sequence is 16 residues long. CDR3 protein: CASSLAGASGGSQQFF. CDR3 DNA: TGCGCCAGCAGCTTGGCCGGAGCTAGCGGGGGGTCCCAGCAGTTCTTC.

The chain employs TRBV7-3 and TRBJ2-2; D is undetermined. Germline loops: CDR1 SGHTA, CDR2 FQGTGA. The CDR3 runs to 14 residues. V lost 5 bases and J 0 bases, leaving 7 bases between the germline ends. In DNA, the CDR3 is TGTGCCAGCAGCCGAGCCCCGAACACCGGGGAGCTGTTTTTT. Amino acid sequence: CASSRAPNTGELFF. Variable domain in full (rest from reference TRBV7-3 and TRBJ2-2): GAGVSQTPSNKVTEKGKYVELRCDPISGHTALYWYRQSLGQGPEFLIYFQGTGAADDSGLPNDRFFAVRPEGSVSTLKIQRTERGDSAVYLCASSRAPNTGELFFGEGSRLTVL.

This clonotype was observed a few times. The chain joins TRBV12-3 or TRBV12-4 to TRBJ2-5; possible D gene TRBD2, 6 bases. This CDR3 is 13 amino acids long. Trimming removed 4 bases from V and 4 bases from J, with 10 bases in between. The CDR3 protein is CASSSEGRETQYF. In DNA form, the CDR3 reads TGTGCCAGCAGTTCGGAGGGGCGAGAGACCCAGTACTTC.

The table lists this clonotype with a few counts. This sequence joins TRBV5-5 and TRBJ1-5; D is unclear. Germline-derived CDR1 and CDR2 are SGHKS and YYEKEE (reference sequence). V dropped 1 base and J dropped 4 bases, with 12 bases sitting between them. The CDR3 runs to 15 residues. The CDR3 sequence is CASSLWGSGNQPQHF. As DNA, the CDR3 is TGTGCCAGCAGCTTGTGGGGTAGCGGGAATCAGCCCCAGCATTTT.

This clonotype was picked up many times. The V and J genes are TRBV3-1 and TRBJ1-6; D perhaps matches TRBD1 (5 bases). Germline V CDR1 and CDR2: LGHDT, YNNKEL (reference sequence). V lost 1 base, J lost 8 bases, and 9 bases lay in between. The CDR3 totals 14 residues. CDR3 sequence (DNA): TGTGCCAGCAGCCAAGTCGGGGGGGATTCACCCCTCCACTTT. This translates into CASSQVGGDSPLHF. Full variable domain (missing parts from reference TRBV3-1 and TRBJ1-6): DTAVSQTPKYLVTQMGNDKSIKCEQNLGHDTMYWYKQDSKKFLKIMFSYNNKELIINETVPNRFSPKSPDKAHLNLHINSLELGDSAVYFCASSQVGGDSPLHFGNGTRLTVT.

This clonotype occurred a few times. The gene calls are TRBV7-3 and TRBJ1-1; D perhaps matches TRBD1 (5 bases). Germline V gene sequence: CDR1 SGHTA, CDR2 FQGTGA. Trimming cost V 5 bases and J 1 base, with 17 bases left between them. CDR3 length: 16 residues. The CDR3 DNA reads TGTGCCAGCAGCCTGGCTGGAGGGGTTTCGAACACTGAAGCTTTCTTT. It specifies CASSLAGGVSNTEAFF.

This clonotype was picked up a small number of times. The chain recombines TRBV5-6 with TRBJ2-3; 15 nucleotides agree with TRBD2. Germline V gene lookup returns CDR1 SGHDT and CDR2 YYEEEE. V lost 3 bases to trimming and J lost 5 bases; unmatched junction nucleotides: 7. The CDR3 extends over 17 amino acids. The CDR3: CASSSAGTSGGRDTQYF. DNA of the CDR3: TGTGCCAGCAGCTCAGCCGGGACTAGCGGGGGGAGAGATACGCAGTATTTT.

The table lists this clonotype with a few counts. The chain joins TRBV29-1 to TRBJ2-7; perhaps TRBD1 as D (6 bases). V was cut by 7 bases and J by 1 base, with 17 bases left in between. The CDR3 has 14 amino acids. Germline CDR1 reads SQVTM; CDR2 reads ANQGSEA. The CDR3 loop is CSALLRGYSYEQYF. The CDR3 nucleotides are TGCAGCGCTCTCCTCAGGGGATATTCCTACGAGCAGTACTTC.

The sample holds many counts of this clonotype. The V gene is TRBV28, the J gene TRBJ1-1, with a tentative D call TRBD1 (5 bases). The CDR3 contains 17 residues. Per germline, CDR1 MDHEN and CDR2 SYDVKM. V shed 1 base and J shed 4 bases, with 19 bases lying between them. In DNA, the CDR3 is TGTGCCAGCAGTTTATCGGGGTTGGTGGGAAGGGGCACTGAAGCTTTCTTT. Residues: CASSLSGLVGRGTEAFF. The full variable domain, completed using reference TRBV28 and TRBJ1-1, is DVKVTQSSRYLVKRTGEKVFLECVQDMDHENMFWYRQDPGLGLRLIYFSYDVKMKEKGDIPEGYSVSREKKERFSLILESASTNQTSMYLCASSLSGLVGRGTEAFFGQGTRLTVV.

This clonotype was detected ten times or more. This sequence joins TRBV5-1 and TRBJ1-1; D unresolved. Trimming took off 7 bases at V and 3 bases at J, with 7 bases between the two ends. In germline, CDR1 is SGHRS, CDR2 YFSETQ. The CDR3 loop spans 11 amino acids. The CDR3 DNA sequence: TGCGCCAGCGCGGCGTACACTGAAGCTTTCTTT. Its protein is CASAAYTEAFF.

This clonotype was seen ten or more times. J is TRBJ1-1 and V is TRBV28; perhaps TRBD1 as D (5 bases). In germline, CDR1 is MDHEN, CDR2 SYDVKM. The CDR3 consists of 15 residues. V lost 7 bases to trimming and J lost 4 bases, with 19 bases between them. The CDR3 DNA reads as TGTGCCAGCAATCCCGGGGGAGGGTTTCCCACTGAAGCTTTCTTT. Amino acids: CASNPGGGFPTEAFF.

The V and J genes are TRBV5-1 and TRBJ1-2, with a possible D match to TRBD1 (5 bases). The CDR3 loop spans 17 amino acids. Germline V lookup: CDR1 SGHRS, CDR2 YFSETQ. V lost 1 base, J lost 2 bases, and 18 bases lay in between. The chain's CDR3 is CASSLIGRVEKNYGYTF. For the CDR3, the DNA is TGCGCCAGCAGCTTGATCGGCAGGGTCGAGAAAAACTATGGCTACACCTTC.